These T cell receptor beta chains were read from a single sample in a study of cytomegalovirus exposure and HLA in healthy donors. The repertoire was sequenced with immunoSEQ multiplex PCR; TCRdb's copy has only in-frame clones and lacks some. The repertoire consists of roughly 200,000 clones, with approximately 84% occurring once and the leading ten covering roughly 0.58%. The specimen was PBMCs. Receptor source: a woman between 40 and 50 years old in good health and CMV-seronegative. CDR3s include the opening cysteine and the closing phenylalanine or tryptophan. Fields, in order: D gene, J gene, V gene, CDR3 length, clone size, CDR3 DNA, CDR3 protein. D genes are given only for firm matches. For some rows the clone size is stated as once, few or many, or as a class when expanded; others skip it.

. | TRBJ2-1 | TRBV7-9 | 14 | . | TGTGCCAGCAGCTTTGGGGGGGCGAACAATGAGCAGTTCTTC | CASSFGGANNEQFF
. | TRBJ1-2 | TRBV7-2 | 13 | . | TGTGCCAGCAGCCCACAGGGCTCCTATGGCTACACCTTC | CASSPQGSYGYTF
TRBD2 | TRBJ2-3 | TRBV11-2 | 14 | . | TGTGCCAGCAGGGTAGCGGGGGCTCCAGATACGCAGTATTTT | CASRVAGAPDTQYF
. | TRBJ2-5 | TRBV18 | 13 | . | TGTGCCAGCTCACCATCCGGTCAAGAGACCCAGTACTTC | CASSPSGQETQYF
. | TRBJ1-2 | TRBV7-2 | 12 | . | TGTGCCAGCAGCTCCGGGATCTATGGCTACACCTTC | CASSSGIYGYTF
TRBD1 | TRBJ1-1 | TRBV10-2 | 13 | . | TGCGCCAGCTCGGACAGGTTGAACACTGAAGCTTTCTTT | CASSDRLNTEAFF
. | TRBJ1-3 | TRBV5-1 | 15 | . | TGCGCCAGCAGCTTACAGGCGTCGCCTGGAAACACCATATATTTT | CASSLQASPGNTIYF
. | TRBJ1-4 | TRBV5-1 | 15 | few | TGCGCCAGCAGCTCAACCTACGGGGCTAATGAAAAACTGTTTTTT | CASSSTYGANEKLFF
. | TRBJ1-5 | TRBV5-5 | 14 | . | TGTGCCAGCAGCCCTCGGGAGGGGCATCAGCCCCAGCATTTT | CASSPREGHQPQHF
. | TRBJ2-7 | TRBV6-6 | 13 | once | TGTGCCAGCCATAGGACTAAGATCTACGAGCAGTACTTC | CASHRTKIYEQYF
. | TRBJ2-6 | TRBV2 | 15 | few | TGTGCCAGCAGTGAGGCAGGTGGTGGGGCCAACGTCCTGACTTTC | CASSEAGGGANVLTF
TRBD2 | TRBJ2-1 | TRBV15 | 16 | . | TGTGCCACCAGCAGATGGGGGGGTCTGGAAGGAGATGAGCAGTTCTTC | CATSRWGGLEGDEQFF
TRBD1 | TRBJ1-1 | TRBV29-1 | 12 | . | TGCAGCGTTCAAACAGGGGGGACTGAAGCTTTCTTT | CSVQTGGTEAFF
. | TRBJ2-1 | TRBV4-2 | 15 | . | TGTGCCAGCAGCCTAGACCCGAGCTCCTACAATGAGCAGTTCTTC | CASSLDPSSYNEQFF
TRBD2 | TRBJ2-2 | TRBV19 | 14 | . | TGTGCCAGCAGCGGGAGAAACCTACCCGGGGAGCTGTTTTTT | CASSGRNLPGELFF